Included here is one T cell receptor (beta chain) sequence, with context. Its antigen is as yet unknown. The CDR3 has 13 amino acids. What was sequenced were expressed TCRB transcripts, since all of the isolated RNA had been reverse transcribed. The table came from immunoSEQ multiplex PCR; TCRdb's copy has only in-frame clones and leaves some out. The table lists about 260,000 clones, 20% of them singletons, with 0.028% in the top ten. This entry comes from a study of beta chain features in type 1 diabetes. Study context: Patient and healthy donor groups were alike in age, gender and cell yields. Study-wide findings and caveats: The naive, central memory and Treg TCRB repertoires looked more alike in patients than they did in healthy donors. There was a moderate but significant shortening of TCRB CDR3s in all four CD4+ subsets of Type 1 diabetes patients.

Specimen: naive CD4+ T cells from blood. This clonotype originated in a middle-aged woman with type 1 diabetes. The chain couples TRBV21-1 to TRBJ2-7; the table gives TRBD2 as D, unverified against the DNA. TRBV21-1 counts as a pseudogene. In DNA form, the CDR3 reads TGTGCCAGTCTACCGGGAGAGCTCTACGAGCAGTACTTC. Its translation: CASLPGELYEQYF.